This T cell receptor (beta chain) was retrieved from a study of identical twins. Only a few counts were recorded for this clonotype. Its cognate antigen is unknown. TCRdb recomputed calls from the 5' RACE reads with MiXCR, one row per CDR3 protein. The table has hundreds of thousands of distinct CDR3 sequences, more than 9% seen once. Trimming shortened V by 7 bases and J by 1 base, and 10 bases separated the two germline ends. From germline, CDR1 is ENHRY and CDR2 SYGVKD. This CDR3 is 14 amino acids long. General study points: Fewer insertions marked abundant cord blood beta clonotypes; young adult naive trended weakly, memory not at all. Its conclusions, products of cross-sectional statistical analysis, did not come from following the same donors.

These data were likewise used in another study, on yellow fever vaccine responses in identical twins.

This chain connects TRBV10-3 to TRBJ2-2; weak D call: TRBD1 (6 bases). The sequenced material came from PBMCs. The TCR sequence derives from a woman aged 18 to 35 in good health. In DNA, the CDR3 is TGTGCCATCACGAGGACAGAGAACACCGGGGAGCTGTTTTTT. Translation gives CAITRTENTGELFF.